The T cell receptor beta chain under discussion was sequenced for a study of blood T cell repertoires in COVID-19. About the study: Sample material is recorded as cDNA or gDNA derived from T cells, B-cell-depleted T cells, or PBMCs.

J lost 2 bases, V lost 6 bases, and 7 bases had no gene match. Germline values: CDR1 MNHEY, CDR2 SVGAGI. The CDR3 is 15 amino acids. As originally analysed: Reference gene primer amplification gave estimated nucleated cell counts. The repertoire was sequenced with immunoSEQ multiplex PCR; TCRdb's copy has only in-frame clones and lacks some. D and trimming come from the DNA, and the V and J calls and clone size come from that table. The sample includes roughly 220,000 clones, about nine tenths of them seen just once. The TCR was taken from a man in his thirties or forties who had recovered from COVID-19. Sample: peripheral blood. V usage is TRBV6-5 and J usage is TRBJ2-3, with 8 positions matching TRBD2. The CDR3: CASRTSGGYTDTQYF. Written as DNA, the CDR3 is TGTGCCAGCAGGACGAGCGGGGGCTACACAGATACGCAGTATTTT.